This T cell receptor beta chain was identified in a study of STAT5B mutations in CD4+ large granular lymphocyte leukemia. General study findings and limits: 8/27 top patient clones versus 2/35 control clones were TRBV06-family. Higher CD4+ than CD8+ T-LGLL clonality might reflect small sample size. No patients shared main leukemic clonotypes, though less than 30% appeared at low frequency elsewhere.

As to this clone: Its antigen is currently unknown.

Healthy controls were blood donor buffy coats. The CDR3 spans 13 residues. Trimming shortened V by 4 bases and J by 4 bases, and 5 bases separated the two germline ends. Germline V gives CDR1 LNHDA, CDR2 SQIVND (reference sequence). Profiled with immunoSEQ multiplex PCR; TCRdb holds only in-frame clones, not every one. The sample consists of under 40,000 clones, about four fifths of them appearing once. This chain uses TRBV19 with TRBJ1-6; possible D gene TRBD1, 5 bases. The sequence was obtained from a human donor in good health. The sequenced material came from CD4+ T cells from blood buffy coats. The CDR3 bases are TGTGCCAGTAGTAGACAGTATAATTCACCCCTCCACTTT. It codes for CASSRQYNSPLHF. The variable domain in full, completed from reference TRBV19 and TRBJ1-6, reads DGGITQSPKYLFRKEGQNVTLSCEQNLNHDAMYWYRQDPGQGLRLIYYSQIVNDFQKGDIAEGYSVSREKKESFPLTVTSAQKNPTAFYLCASSRQYNSPLHFGNGTRLTVT.